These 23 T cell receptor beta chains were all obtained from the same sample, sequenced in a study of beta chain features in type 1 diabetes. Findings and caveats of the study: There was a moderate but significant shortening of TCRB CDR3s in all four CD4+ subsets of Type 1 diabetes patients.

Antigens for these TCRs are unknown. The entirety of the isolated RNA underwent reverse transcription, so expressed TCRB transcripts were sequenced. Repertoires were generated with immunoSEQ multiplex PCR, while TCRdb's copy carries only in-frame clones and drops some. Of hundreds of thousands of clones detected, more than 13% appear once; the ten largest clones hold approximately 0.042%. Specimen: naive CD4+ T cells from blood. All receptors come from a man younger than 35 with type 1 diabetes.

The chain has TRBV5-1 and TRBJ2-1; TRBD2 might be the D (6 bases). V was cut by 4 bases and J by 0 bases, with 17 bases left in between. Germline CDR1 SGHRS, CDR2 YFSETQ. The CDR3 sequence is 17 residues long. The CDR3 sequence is CASSPVGGASSYNEQFF. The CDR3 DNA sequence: TGCGCCAGCAGCCCGGTGGGGGGAGCGAGCTCCTACAATGAGCAGTTCTTC. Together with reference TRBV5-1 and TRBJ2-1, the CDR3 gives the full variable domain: KAGVTQTPRYLIKTRGQQVTLSCSPISGHRSVSWYQQTPGQGLQFLFEYFSETQRNKGNFPGRFSGRQFSNSRSEMNVSTLELGDSALYLCASSPVGGASSYNEQFFGPGTRLTVL.

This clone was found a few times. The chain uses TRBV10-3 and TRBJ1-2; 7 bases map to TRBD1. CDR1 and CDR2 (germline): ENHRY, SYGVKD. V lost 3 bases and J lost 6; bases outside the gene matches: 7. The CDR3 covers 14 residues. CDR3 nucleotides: TGTGCCATCAGTGAACGGAGTCAGGGGGATGGCTACACCTTC. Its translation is CAISERSQGDGYTF.

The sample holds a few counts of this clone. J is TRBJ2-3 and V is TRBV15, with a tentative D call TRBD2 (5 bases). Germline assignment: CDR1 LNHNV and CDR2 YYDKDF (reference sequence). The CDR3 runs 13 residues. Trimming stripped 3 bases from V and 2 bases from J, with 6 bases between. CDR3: CATSRDFTDTQYF. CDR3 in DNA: TGTGCCACCAGCAGGGACTTCACAGATACGCAGTATTTT.

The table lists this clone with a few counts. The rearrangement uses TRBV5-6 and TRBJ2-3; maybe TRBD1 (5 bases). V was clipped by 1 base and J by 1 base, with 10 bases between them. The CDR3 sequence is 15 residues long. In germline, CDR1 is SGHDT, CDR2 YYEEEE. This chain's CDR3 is CASSLTGTGTDTQYF. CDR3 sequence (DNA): TGTGCCAGCAGCTTGACAGGAACGGGCACAGATACGCAGTATTTT.

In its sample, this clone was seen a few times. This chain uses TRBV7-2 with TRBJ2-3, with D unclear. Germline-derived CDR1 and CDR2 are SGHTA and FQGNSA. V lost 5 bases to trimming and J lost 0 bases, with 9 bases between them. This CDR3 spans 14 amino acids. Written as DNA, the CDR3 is TGTGCCAGCAGCCAGTACACTAGCACAGATACGCAGTATTTT. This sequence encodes CASSQYTSTDTQYF.

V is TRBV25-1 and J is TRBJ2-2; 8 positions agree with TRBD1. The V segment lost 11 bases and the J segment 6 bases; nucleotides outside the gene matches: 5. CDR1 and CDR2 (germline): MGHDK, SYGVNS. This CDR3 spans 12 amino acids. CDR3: CAGQGASGELFF. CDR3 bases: TGTGCCGGGCAGGGGGCCTCCGGGGAGCTGTTTTTT.

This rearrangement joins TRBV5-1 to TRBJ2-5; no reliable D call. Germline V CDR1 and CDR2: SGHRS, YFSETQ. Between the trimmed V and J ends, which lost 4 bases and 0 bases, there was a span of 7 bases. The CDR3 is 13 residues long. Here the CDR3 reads CASSRNYQETQYF. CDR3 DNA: TGCGCCAGCAGCCGAAACTACCAAGAGACCCAGTACTTC.

The DNA of the CDR3 is TGCGCCAGCAGCCACCCCCTCGGGGGGGTCGGCACAGATACGCAGTATTTT. Amino acids: CASSHPLGGVGTDTQYF. The rearrangement uses TRBV4-1 and TRBJ2-3, with 8 bases aligning to TRBD2. The CDR3 runs to 17 residues. Germline V lookup: CDR1 MGHRA, CDR2 YSYEKL. After removal of 3 bases from V and 1 base from J, the junction contained 9 bases not matched to a gene.

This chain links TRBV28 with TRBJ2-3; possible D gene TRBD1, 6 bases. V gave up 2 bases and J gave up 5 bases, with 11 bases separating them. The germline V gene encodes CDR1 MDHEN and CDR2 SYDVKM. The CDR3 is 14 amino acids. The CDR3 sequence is CASSLGQGGDTQYF. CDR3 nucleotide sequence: TGTGCCAGCAGTTTAGGACAAGGGGGAGATACGCAGTATTTT. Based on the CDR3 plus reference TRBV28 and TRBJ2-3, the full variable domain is DVKVTQSSRYLVKRTGEKVFLECVQDMDHENMFWYRQDPGLGLRLIYFSYDVKMKEKGDIPEGYSVSREKKERFSLILESASTNQTSMYLCASSLGQGGDTQYFGPGTRLTVL.

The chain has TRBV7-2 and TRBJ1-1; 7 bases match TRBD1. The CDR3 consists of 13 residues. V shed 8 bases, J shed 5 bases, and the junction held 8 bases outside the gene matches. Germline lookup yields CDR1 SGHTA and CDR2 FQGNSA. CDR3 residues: CASLKGARTEAFF. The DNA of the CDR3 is TGTGCCAGCCTGAAGGGGGCGAGGACTGAAGCTTTCTTT.

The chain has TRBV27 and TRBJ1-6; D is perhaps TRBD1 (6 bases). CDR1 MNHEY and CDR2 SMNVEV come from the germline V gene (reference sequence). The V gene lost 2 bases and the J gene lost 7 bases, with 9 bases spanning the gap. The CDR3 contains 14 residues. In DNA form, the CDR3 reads TGTGCCAGCAGTTTAACAGGGTCCAATTCACCCCTCCACTTT. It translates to CASSLTGSNSPLHF.

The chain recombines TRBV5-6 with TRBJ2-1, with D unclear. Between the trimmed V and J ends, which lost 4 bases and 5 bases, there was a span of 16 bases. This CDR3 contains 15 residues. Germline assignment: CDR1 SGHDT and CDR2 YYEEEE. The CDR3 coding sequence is TGTGCCAGCAGCCCTACTTTTGACGGCGACAATGAGCAGTTCTTC. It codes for CASSPTFDGDNEQFF.

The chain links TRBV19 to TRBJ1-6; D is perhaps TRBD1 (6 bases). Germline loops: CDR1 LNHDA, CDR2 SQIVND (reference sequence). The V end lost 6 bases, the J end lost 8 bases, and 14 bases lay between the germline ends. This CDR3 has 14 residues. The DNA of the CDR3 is TGTGCCAGTAGCAAGGGGGGAAAAGATTCACCCCTCCACTTT. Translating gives CASSKGGKDSPLHF.

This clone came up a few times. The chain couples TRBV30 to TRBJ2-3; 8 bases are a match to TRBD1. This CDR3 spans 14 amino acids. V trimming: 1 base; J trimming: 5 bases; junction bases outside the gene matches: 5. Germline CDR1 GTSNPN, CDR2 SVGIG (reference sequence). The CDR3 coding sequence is TGTGCCTGGAGTGACCTACAGGGGGGAGATACGCAGTATTTT. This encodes CAWSDLQGGDTQYF.

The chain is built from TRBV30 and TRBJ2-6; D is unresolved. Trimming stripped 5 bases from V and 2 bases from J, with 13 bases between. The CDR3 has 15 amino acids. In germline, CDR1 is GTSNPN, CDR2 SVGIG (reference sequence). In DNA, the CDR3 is TGTGCCTGGGGCCCACTTCAGACTGGGGCCAACGTCCTGACTTTC. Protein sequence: CAWGPLQTGANVLTF.

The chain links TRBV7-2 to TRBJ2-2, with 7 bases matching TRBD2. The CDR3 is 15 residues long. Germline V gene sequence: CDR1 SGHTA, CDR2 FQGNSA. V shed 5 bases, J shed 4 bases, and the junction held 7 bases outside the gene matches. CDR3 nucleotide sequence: TGTGCCAGCAGCGTGAGCGGGGCGGGCACCGGGGAGCTGTTTTTT. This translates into CASSVSGAGTGELFF.

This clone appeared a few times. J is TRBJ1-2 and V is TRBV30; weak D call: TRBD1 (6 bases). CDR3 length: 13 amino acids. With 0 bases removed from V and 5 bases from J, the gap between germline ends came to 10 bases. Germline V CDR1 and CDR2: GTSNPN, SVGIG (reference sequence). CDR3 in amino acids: CAWSVRDNYGYTF. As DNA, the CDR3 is TGTGCCTGGAGTGTCAGGGACAATTATGGCTACACCTTC.

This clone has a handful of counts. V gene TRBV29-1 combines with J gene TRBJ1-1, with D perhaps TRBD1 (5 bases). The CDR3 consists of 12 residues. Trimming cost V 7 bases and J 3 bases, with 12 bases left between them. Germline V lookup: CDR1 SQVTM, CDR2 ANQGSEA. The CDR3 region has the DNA TGCAGCGCCGGGCCGGGGGACACTGAAGCTTTCTTT. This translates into CSAGPGDTEAFF.

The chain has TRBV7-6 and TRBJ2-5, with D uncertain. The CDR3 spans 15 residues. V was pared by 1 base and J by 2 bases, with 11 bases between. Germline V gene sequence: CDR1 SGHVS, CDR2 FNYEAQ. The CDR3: CASSLGNRQQETQYF. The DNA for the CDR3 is TGTGCCAGCAGCTTAGGAAATAGGCAGCAAGAGACCCAGTACTTC.

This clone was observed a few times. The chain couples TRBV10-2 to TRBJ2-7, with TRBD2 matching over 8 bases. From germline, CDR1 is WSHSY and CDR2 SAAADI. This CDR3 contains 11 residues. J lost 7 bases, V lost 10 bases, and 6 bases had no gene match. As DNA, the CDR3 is TGCGCCACTAGGGGCGGGGGGGAGCAGTACTTC. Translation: CATRGGGEQYF.

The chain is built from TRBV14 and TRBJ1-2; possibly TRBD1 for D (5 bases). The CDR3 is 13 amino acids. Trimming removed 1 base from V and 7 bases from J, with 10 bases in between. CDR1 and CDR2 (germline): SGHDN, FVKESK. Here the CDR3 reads CASSQVRVAGYTF. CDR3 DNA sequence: TGTGCCAGCAGCCAAGTCAGGGTCGCTGGCTACACCTTC.

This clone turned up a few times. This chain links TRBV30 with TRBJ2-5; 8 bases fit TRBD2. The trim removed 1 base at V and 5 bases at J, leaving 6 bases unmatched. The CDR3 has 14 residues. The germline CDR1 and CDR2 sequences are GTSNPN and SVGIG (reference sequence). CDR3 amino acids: CAWSEGAGDETQYF. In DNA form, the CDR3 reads TGTGCCTGGAGTGAGGGAGCGGGGGATGAGACCCAGTACTTC.

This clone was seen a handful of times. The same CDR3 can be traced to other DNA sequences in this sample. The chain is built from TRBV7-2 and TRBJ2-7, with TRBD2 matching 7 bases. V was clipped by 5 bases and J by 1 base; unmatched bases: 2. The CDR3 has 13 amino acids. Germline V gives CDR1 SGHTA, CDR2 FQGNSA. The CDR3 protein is CASSPGGSYEQYF. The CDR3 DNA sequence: TGTGCCAGCAGCCCGGGAGGATCCTACGAGCAGTACTTC.